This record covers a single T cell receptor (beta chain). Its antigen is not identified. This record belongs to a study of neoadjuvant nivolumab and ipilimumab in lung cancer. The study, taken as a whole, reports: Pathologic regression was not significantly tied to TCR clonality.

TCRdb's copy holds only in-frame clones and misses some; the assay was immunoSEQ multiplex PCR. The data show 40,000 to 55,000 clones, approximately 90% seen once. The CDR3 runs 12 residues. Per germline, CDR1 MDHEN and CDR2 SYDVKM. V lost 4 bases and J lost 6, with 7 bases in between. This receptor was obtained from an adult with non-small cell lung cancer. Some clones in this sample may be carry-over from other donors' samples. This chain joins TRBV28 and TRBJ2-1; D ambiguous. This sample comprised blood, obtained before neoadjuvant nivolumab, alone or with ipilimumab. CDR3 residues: CASSSDTNEQFF. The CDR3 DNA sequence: TGTGCCAGCAGTTCAGACACCAATGAGCAGTTCTTC. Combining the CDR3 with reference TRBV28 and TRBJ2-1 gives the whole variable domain DVKVTQSSRYLVKRTGEKVFLECVQDMDHENMFWYRQDPGLGLRLIYFSYDVKMKEKGDIPEGYSVSREKKERFSLILESASTNQTSMYLCASSSDTNEQFFGPGTRLTVL.